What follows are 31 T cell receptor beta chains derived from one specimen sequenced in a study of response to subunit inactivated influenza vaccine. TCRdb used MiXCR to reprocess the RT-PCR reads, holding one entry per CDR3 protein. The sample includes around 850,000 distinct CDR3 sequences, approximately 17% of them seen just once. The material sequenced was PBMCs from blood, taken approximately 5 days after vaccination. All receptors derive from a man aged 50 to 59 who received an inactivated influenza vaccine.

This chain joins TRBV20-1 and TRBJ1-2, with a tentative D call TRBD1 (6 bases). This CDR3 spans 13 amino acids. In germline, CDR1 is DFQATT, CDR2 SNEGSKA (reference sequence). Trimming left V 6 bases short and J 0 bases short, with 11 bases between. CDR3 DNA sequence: TGCAGTGCCCCGACAGGAGCTAACTATGGCTACACCTTC. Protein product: CSAPTGANYGYTF.

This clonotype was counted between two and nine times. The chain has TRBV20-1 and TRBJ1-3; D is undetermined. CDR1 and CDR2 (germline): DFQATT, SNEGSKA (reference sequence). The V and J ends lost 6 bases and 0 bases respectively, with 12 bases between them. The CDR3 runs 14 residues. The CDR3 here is CSASSGYSGNTIYF. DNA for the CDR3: TGCAGTGCCAGCAGCGGATACTCTGGAAACACCATATATTTT.

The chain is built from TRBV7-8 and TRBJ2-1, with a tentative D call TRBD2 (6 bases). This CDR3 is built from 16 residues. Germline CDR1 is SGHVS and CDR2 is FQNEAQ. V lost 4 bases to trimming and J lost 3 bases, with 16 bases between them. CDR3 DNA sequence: TGTGCCAGCAGCTCAGATGGGGACTCCCTCTACAATGAGCAGTTCTTC. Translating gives CASSSDGDSLYNEQFF.

The CDR3 is CSGMGSEAKNIQYF. The CDR3 coding sequence is TGCAGCGGCATGGGGTCTGAGGCCAAAAACATTCAGTACTTC. The gene calls are TRBV29-1 and TRBJ2-4, with D unclear. Germline V gene lookup returns CDR1 SQVTM and CDR2 ANQGSEA. CDR3 length equals 14 residues. Trimming left V 7 bases short and J 1 base short, with 14 bases between.

CDR3 amino acids: CASSFRTATRTSGSTDTQYF. The CDR3 coding sequence is TGTGCCAGCAGTTTTCGGACAGCCACAAGGACTAGCGGGAGCACAGATACGCAGTATTTT. The chain is built from TRBV27 and TRBJ2-3; 11 bases fit TRBD2. Germline V CDR1 and CDR2: MNHEY, SMNVEV (reference sequence). This CDR3 is 20 amino acids long. V gave up 3 bases and J gave up 0 bases; unmatched junction bases: 14.

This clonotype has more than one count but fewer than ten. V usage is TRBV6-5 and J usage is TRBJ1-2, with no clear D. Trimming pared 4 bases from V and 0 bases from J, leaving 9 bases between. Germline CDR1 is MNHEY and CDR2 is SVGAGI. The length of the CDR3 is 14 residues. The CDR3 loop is CASSSAGSNYGYTF. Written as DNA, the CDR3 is TGTGCCAGCAGTTCCGCCGGATCTAACTATGGCTACACCTTC.

The CDR3 sequence is CASSESASRQGRNTDTQYF. In DNA form, the CDR3 reads TGCGCCAGCAGTGAGTCGGCTTCCCGACAGGGGAGGAACACAGATACGCAGTATTTT. The V and J genes are TRBV10-1 and TRBJ2-3; 8 bases map to TRBD1. Germline lookup yields CDR1 WNHNN and CDR2 SYGVQD (reference sequence). The V gene end was trimmed by 0 bases and the J gene end by 2 bases; junction bases not matched to a gene: 13. The CDR3 consists of 19 residues.

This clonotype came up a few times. CDR3 residues: CASSFARGYTEAFF. The CDR3 bases are TGTGCCAGCAGCTTTGCGCGGGGGTACACTGAAGCTTTCTTT. The rearrangement links TRBV12-1 to TRBJ1-1; TRBD1 is taken as the D call from the table, unchecked against the DNA. TRBV12-1 is listed as a pseudogene. This CDR3 has 14 amino acids.

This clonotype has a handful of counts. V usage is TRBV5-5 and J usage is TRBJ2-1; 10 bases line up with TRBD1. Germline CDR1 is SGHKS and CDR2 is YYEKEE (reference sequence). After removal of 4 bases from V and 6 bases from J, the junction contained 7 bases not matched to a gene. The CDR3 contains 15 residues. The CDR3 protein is CASSRGQGYSNEQFF. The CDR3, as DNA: TGTGCCAGCAGCAGGGGACAGGGGTATAGCAATGAGCAGTTCTTC.

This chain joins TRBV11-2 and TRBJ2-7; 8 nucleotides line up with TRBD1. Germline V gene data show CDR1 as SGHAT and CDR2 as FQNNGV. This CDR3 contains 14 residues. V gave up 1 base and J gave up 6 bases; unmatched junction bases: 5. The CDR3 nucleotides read TGTGCCAGCAGCTTAGGGCCAGGGGGCGGCGAGCAGTACTTC. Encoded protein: CASSLGPGGGEQYF.

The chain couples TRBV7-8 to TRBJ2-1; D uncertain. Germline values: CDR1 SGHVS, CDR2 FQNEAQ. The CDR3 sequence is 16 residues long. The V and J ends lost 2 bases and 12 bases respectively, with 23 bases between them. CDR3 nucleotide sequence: TGTGCCAGCAGCTTACACCCCAGTCATGGCCCGATGGGGCAGTTCTTC. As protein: CASSLHPSHGPMGQFF.

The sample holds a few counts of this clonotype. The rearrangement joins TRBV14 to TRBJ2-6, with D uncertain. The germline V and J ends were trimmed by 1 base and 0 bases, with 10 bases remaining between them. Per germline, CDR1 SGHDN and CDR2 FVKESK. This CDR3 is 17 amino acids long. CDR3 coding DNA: TGTGCCAGCAGCCAAGGGGTCGGTTACTCTGGGGCCAACGTCCTGACTTTC. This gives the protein CASSQGVGYSGANVLTF.

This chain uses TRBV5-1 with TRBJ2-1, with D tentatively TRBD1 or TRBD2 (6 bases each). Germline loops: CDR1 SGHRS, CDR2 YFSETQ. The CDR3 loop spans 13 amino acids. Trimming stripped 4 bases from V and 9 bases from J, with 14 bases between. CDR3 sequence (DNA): TGCGCCAGCAGCCCGGATTGGGGGGCTGAGCAGTTCTTC. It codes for CASSPDWGAEQFF.

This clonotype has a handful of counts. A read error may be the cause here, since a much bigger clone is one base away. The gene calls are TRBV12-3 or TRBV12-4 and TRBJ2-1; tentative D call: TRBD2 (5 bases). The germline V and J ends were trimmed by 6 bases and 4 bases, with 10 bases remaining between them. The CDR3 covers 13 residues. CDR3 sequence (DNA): TGTGCCAGCAGCCACGGACTTTACAATGAGCAGTTCTTC. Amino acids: CASSHGLYNEQFF.

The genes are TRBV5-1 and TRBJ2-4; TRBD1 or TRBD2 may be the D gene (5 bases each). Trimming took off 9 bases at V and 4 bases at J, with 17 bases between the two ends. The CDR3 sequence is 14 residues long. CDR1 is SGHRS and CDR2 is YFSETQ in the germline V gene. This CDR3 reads CATSPGTGKNIQYF. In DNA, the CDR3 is TGCGCCACGTCTCCCGGGACCGGAAAAAACATTCAGTACTTC.

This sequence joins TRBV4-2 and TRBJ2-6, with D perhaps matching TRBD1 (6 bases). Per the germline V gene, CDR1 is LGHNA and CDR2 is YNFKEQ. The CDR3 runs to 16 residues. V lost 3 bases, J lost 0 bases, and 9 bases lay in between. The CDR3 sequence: CASSHGQLSGANVLTF. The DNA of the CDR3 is TGTGCCAGCAGCCACGGACAGCTCTCTGGGGCCAACGTCCTGACTTTC.

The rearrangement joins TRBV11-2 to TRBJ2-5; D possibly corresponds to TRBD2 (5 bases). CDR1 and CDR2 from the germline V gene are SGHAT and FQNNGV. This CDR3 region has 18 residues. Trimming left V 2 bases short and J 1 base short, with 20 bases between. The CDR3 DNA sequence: TGTGCCAGCAGCTTAAGACCCTTTAGCGCCGTACTCCAAGAGACCCAGTACTTC. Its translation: CASSLRPFSAVLQETQYF.

DNA for the CDR3: TGCGCCAGCCAACAGGGTCTAACCTACAATGAGCAGTTCTTC. This sequence encodes CASQQGLTYNEQFF. The chain combines TRBV5-1 with TRBJ2-1, with D perhaps matching TRBD1 (6 bases). This CDR3 spans 14 amino acids. Trimming shortened V by 7 bases and J by 2 bases, and 13 bases separated the two germline ends. Germline V CDR1 and CDR2: SGHRS, YFSETQ.

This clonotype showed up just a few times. The CDR3 sequence: CSLETGASSYNEQFF. The CDR3 DNA reads as TGCAGTCTAGAAACCGGGGCTAGCTCCTACAATGAGCAGTTCTTC. The rearrangement links TRBV20-1 to TRBJ2-1; either TRBD1 or TRBD2 may fit D (5 bases each). Germline V gene lookup returns CDR1 DFQATT and CDR2 SNEGSKA (reference sequence). Trimming cost V 8 bases and J 0 bases, with 17 bases left between them. The CDR3 length is 15 residues.

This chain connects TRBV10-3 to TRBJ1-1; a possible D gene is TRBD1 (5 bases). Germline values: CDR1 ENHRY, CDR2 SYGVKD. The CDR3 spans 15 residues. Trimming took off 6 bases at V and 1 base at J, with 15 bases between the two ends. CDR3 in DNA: TGTGCCATCAGCGAGGGGAGGAGCAAGAACACTGAAGCTTTCTTT. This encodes CAISEGRSKNTEAFF.

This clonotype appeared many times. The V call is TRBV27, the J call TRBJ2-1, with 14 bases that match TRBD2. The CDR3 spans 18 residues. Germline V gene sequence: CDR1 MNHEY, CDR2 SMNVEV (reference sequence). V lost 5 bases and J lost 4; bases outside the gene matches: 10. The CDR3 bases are TGTGCCAGCAGTCCCATCGGGACTAGCGGGAGCCTATACAATGAGCAGTTCTTC. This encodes CASSPIGTSGSLYNEQFF.

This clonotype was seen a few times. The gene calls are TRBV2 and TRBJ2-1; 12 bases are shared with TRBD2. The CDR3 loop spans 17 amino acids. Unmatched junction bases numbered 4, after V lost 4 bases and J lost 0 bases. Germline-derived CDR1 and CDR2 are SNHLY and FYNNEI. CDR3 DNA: TGTGCCAGCAGTGCCCGGACTAGCGGGGCCTCCTACAATGAGCAGTTCTTC. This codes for CASSARTSGASYNEQFF.

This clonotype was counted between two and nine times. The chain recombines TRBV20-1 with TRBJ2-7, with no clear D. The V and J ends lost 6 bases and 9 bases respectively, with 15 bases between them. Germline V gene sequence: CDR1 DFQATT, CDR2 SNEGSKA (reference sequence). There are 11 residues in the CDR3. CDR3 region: CSAERAPSQYF. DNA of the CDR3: TGCAGTGCCGAACGGGCACCGTCGCAGTACTTC.

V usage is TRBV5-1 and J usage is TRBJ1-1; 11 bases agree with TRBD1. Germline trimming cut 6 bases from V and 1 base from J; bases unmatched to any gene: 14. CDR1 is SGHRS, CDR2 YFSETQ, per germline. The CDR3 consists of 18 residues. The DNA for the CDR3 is TGCGCCAGCAAAGACGAGAGTTGGACAGGGGGCGCGAACACTGAAGCTTTCTTT. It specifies CASKDESWTGGANTEAFF.

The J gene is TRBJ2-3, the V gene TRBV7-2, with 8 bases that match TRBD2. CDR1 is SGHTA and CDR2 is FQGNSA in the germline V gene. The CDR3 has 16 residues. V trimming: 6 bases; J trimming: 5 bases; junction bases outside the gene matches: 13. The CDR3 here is CASRGYPGLVLDTQYF. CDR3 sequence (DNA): TGTGCCAGCAGAGGATACCCGGGACTAGTGTTAGATACGCAGTATTTT.

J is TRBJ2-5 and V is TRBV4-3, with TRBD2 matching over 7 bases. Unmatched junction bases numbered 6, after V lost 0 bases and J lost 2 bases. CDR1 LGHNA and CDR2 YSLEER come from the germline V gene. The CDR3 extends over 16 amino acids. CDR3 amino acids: CASSQDGTSEQETQYF. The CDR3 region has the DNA TGCGCCAGCAGCCAAGACGGTACTAGCGAACAAGAGACCCAGTACTTC.

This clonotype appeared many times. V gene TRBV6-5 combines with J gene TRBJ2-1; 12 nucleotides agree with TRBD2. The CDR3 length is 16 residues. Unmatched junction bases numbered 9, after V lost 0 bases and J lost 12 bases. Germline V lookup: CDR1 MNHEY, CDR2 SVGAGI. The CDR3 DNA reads TGTGCCAGCAGTTACTCGAGGACTAGCGGGGCGCGTGGGCAGTTCTTC. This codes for CASSYSRTSGARGQFF.

The CDR3 region is CSVRELSYEQYF. The CDR3 DNA sequence: TGCAGCGTCAGGGAACTCTCCTACGAGCAGTACTTC. The rearrangement links TRBV29-1 to TRBJ2-7; D might be TRBD1 (5 bases). Trimming removed 6 bases from V and 0 bases from J, with 9 bases in between. CDR1 and CDR2 (germline): SQVTM, ANQGSEA. This CDR3 is built from 12 residues.

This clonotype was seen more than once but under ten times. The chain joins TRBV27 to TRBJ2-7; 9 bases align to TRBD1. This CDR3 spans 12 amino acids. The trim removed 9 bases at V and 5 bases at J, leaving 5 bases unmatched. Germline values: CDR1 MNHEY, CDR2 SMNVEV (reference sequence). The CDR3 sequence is CASGQGFDEQYF. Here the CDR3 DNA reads TGTGCCAGTGGACAGGGGTTCGACGAGCAGTACTTC.

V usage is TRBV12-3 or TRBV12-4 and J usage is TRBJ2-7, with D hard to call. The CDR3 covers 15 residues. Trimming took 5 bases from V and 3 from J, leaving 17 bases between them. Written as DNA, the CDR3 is TGTGCCAGCAGTAGTAATCAGGCGGTCGACTACGAGCAGTACTTC. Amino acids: CASSSNQAVDYEQYF.

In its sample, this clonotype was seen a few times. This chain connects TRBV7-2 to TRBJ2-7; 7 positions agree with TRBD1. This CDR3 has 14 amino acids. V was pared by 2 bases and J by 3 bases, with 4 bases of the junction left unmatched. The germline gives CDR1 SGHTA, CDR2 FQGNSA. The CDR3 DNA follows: TGTGCCAGCAGCTTAACCACAGGGGACTACGAGCAGTACTTC. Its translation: CASSLTTGDYEQYF.